Reported below is one T cell receptor (beta chain). Its specificity is not known. This record belongs to a study of cytomegalovirus exposure and HLA in healthy donors. In the PCR, 60 Vbeta and 13 Jbeta primers were used. Sequencing used immunoSEQ multiplex PCR; TCRdb keeps in-frame clones, though not all of them. The table shows about 120,000 clones, with approximately 9.4% occurring only once. Study results and caveats: In a later analysis, most CMV-associated TCR beta chains appeared HLA-restricted.

The CDR3 contains 12 residues. Germline V gene lookup returns CDR1 LNHDA and CDR2 SQIVND (reference sequence). V dropped 2 bases and J dropped 6 bases, with 7 bases sitting between them. This rearrangement joins TRBV19 to TRBJ1-2; weak D call: TRBD1 (5 bases). The receptor was isolated from a man between 25 and 39 years old in good health and CMV-seronegative. The material sequenced was PBMCs. CDR3 region: CASSIRQNGYTF. CDR3 DNA: TGTGCCAGTAGTATACGACAGAATGGCTACACCTTC.